What follows is one T cell receptor beta chain and its context. What this receptor recognizes is not known. Base qualities are missing; no much larger clone stands one base away. This sample is drawn from a study of blood T cell repertoires in COVID-19 (dated by TCRdb to the early 2020s). Study-level background: Samples covering the acute and convalescent phases of COVID-19 were provided by collaborators in the United States, Italy and Spain. The prospective study material was composed of cDNA or gDNA derived from T cells, B-cell-depleted T cells, or PBMCs. Deeply sampled blood TCRbeta repertoires from subjects exposed to, actively infected with, or recovered from COVID-19 were included in the dataset. The repertoires were released in a freely available public database meant as a resource for research on the immune response to SARS-CoV-2. The samples were drawn from the first 160 participants of the ongoing ImmuneRACE study and from 950 to 1,500 subjects provided by 6 global collaborators. Sample metadata almost always included a de-identified subject ID, COVID-19 status, age in years and sex. Where HLA class I and class II types were available, the types were taken from metadata supplied by the sample provider, not from assay-based typing.

Summary of the overall study and its limitations: The amount of clinical and demographic metadata varied by source and participant and was provided uncurated.

TCRbeta CDR3 regions were amplified from genomic DNA using the immunoSEQ Assay, a bias-controlled multiplex PCR. Per the original workflow: The number of nucleated cells in each sample was estimated by amplification of reference gene primers within the assay. Sequence reads were collapsed and filtered to measure the absolute abundance of every unique TCRbeta CDR3 rearrangement. Productive Simpson clonality was computed per sample as the square root of Simpson's diversity index over productive rearrangements. In its TCRdb copy, this immuneACCESS table keeps in-frame sequences only and misses some clones. Where compared with another copy, unresolved V genes explain less than half of these, and the others have no known cause. V and J calls and clone size are as listed in that table; D and trimming were resolved from the DNA. This sample has 200,000 to 300,000 clones in its table, and about 87% of those were observed once. The ten biggest clones cover around 2.6% of the sample.

Participants in the prospective study were enrolled through a virtual design, were aged about 18 to 100 years, and lived in about 25 United States geographic areas. In the prospective study, cohorts were assigned on the basis of participant-reported clinical history obtained from a screening survey and a study questionnaire. Mobile phlebotomists in the prospective study collected whole blood, serum and a nasopharyngeal or oropharyngeal swab from every participant. Over an approximately 2-month period, participants in the prospective study had the option of providing additional blood draws and questionnaires. Before DNA extraction, prospective study blood samples were shipped either frozen or at room temperature. This receptor was identified in a woman aged 30 to 39 with acute COVID-19. Sequenced input: PBMCs or T cells enriched from blood (not recorded which).

The sequenced DNA: TGTGCCAGCAGCTCGGTACTTGGGGCTAGCACAGATACGCAGTATTTT. The translation is CASSSVLGASTDTQYF. The chain is made from TRBV5-4 and TRBJ2-3; the D segment could be TRBD1, given 5 matching bases. V drops 3 bases and J drops 0 bases, leaving 14 bases in between. The germline V gene (reference sequence) provides CDR1 SGHNT and CDR2 YYREEE. Spanning cysteine to phenylalanine, the CDR3 consists of 16 amino acids. CDR3 DNA only is kept here, 48 bases in frame from base 1. Reference TRBV5-4 and TRBJ2-3 genes cover what lies past the CDR3, so the full variable domain is ETGVTQSPTHLIKTRGQQVTLRCSSQSGHNTVSWYQQALGQGPQFIFQYYREEENGRGNFPPRFSGLQFPNYSSELNVNALELDDSALYLCASSSVLGASTDTQYFGPGTRLTVL.